The sequence of this T cell receptor beta chain was determined in a study of T cell repertoires in cytomegalovirus infection. The overall study: Used in the study were CMV epitopes, some recently identified and HLA-C-restricted, others well-studied and HLA-B-restricted. Indications came from public TCR beta signatures; they pointed to CMV infection and to a matching HLA type.

TCRdb itself ran the reads through MiXCR, one entry per CDR3 protein. In the table there are more than 75,000 distinct CDR3 sequences, approximately 30% of which are singletons. This clonotype was picked up a small number of times. What it binds is not known. The study, taken as a whole, reports: CMV-specific TCR beta clonotypes restricted by HLA-C were the ones dominating the ex vivo response. CMV carriers with the relevant HLA were identified by cumulative public TCR beta family frequency.

The CDR3 contains 17 residues. V was clipped by 5 bases and J by 3 bases, with 19 bases between them. Germline V gives CDR1 SEHNR, CDR2 FQNEAQ (reference sequence). The sequence was collected from a human donor in good health (CMV status not recorded). Some clones in this sample may be carry-over from other donors' samples. The sequencing here drew on CD8+ T cells from cultured PBMCs, taken from culture after CMV antigen stimulation. The chain employs TRBV7-9 and TRBJ1-4; D is perhaps TRBD1 (6 bases). Here the CDR3 reads CASSGLLERGANEKLFF. CDR3 bases: TGTGCCAGCAGCGGCCTTCTGGAGAGGGGGGCTAATGAAAAACTGTTTTTT.